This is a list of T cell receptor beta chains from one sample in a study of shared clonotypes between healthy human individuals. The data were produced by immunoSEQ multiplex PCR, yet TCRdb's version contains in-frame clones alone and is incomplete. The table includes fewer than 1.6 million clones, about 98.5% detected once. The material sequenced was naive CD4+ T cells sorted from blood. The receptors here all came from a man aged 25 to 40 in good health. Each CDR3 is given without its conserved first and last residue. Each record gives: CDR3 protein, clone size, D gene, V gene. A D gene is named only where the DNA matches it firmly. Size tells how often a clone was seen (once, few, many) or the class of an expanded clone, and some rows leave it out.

ASSPGTGKVEQY	NA	TRBD1	TRBV18
ASSVTPRGDEQY	once	TRBD2	TRBV9
ATAAANYGYT	NA	NA	TRBV6-5
ASSPKNRGETQY	NA	TRBD1	TRBV18
ASRDMTSIDEQF	NA	NA	TRBV25-1
ASSEEGDSYGYT	once	NA	TRBV2
ASSEARRERFTDTQY	once	TRBD2	TRBV6-1
ASRVGLAGGPPGELF	NA	TRBD2	TRBV2
AISEQGTSQYGYT	NA	NA	TRBV10-3
ASSAHRLDNEQF	NA	NA	TRBV2
ASSSGSFPTDTQY	NA	NA	TRBV19
ASRGRGSNYEQY	NA	NA	TRBV2
SARALETQY	NA	NA	TRBV20-1
ASSYQIDDYGYT	NA	NA	TRBV6-5
ASSRSTGGRTEAF	NA	TRBD1	TRBV27
ASSQYQGAYEQY	NA	TRBD1	TRBV28
ASSLAVVRYGYT	NA	NA	TRBV5-6
ASTGTSRNEQF	NA	TRBD2	TRBV6-5
ASSGSNGRGDEQF	NA	NA	TRBV7-6
ASNSPLGVNEQF	NA	NA	TRBV7-2
ASSSDRDRGYSGNTIY	NA	TRBD1	TRBV11-2
ASADRRDTQY	NA	NA	TRBV10-1
ASSGGQGKETQY	NA	TRBD1	TRBV18
ASSIRGGVEQY	NA	NA	TRBV19
ASSYGGTYEQY	NA	NA	TRBV10-2
ASSQGQGPQETQY	NA	TRBD1	TRBV4-3
ASSSRLGDTEAF	NA	NA	TRBV19
ASMTLILSYEQY	NA	NA	TRBV5-5
ASSLVGLYEQY	NA	NA	TRBV7-9
ASSVSLAGGPSSPETQY	NA	TRBD2	TRBV9
SVAQTTDAETQY	NA	NA	TRBV29-1
ASSGRGRSTDTQY	NA	NA	TRBV7-2
ASSWDRPYEQY	NA	NA	TRBV5-1
ASSGRGAGDTIY	once	NA	TRBV5-6
ASSFKSGDTQY	NA	NA	TRBV6-5
ASSLGLAGAGSYNEQF	NA	TRBD2	TRBV5-1
ASRTPGTRGEQY	NA	NA	TRBV28
ASTSSPGTGGYEQY	NA	TRBD1	TRBV19
SVRTSGSTETQY	NA	TRBD2	TRBV29-1
ASSSPTRGLARNTDTQY	NA	TRBD2	TRBV7-2
ASPSLGGGRNEQF	NA	NA	TRBV6-1
ASSFGWGLNTGELF	NA	TRBD2	TRBV27
AWSVGLAGQETQY	once	TRBD2	TRBV30
ASSVATETSGSYTDTQY	NA	TRBD2	TRBV9
SVLTTSNEQF	NA	NA	TRBV29-1
ASSEQGVNTEAF	NA	NA	TRBV2
ASSLGTGWETQY	NA	TRBD1	TRBV5-4
ASSSSGTSGRHNEQF	NA	TRBD2	TRBV7-9
ASSLIGDTGELF	NA	NA	TRBV7-8
ASSSGYEQF	NA	NA	TRBV2
ASSPRGRLTMGEKLF	NA	NA	TRBV18
ASSLQQGALKAF	NA	TRBD1	TRBV5-1
SVGGPLGNIQY	NA	NA	TRBV29-1
ASSPRGSTDTQY	NA	NA	TRBV28
ASSDEGNTEAF	NA	NA	TRBV10-1
ATSRDGGASYGYT	few	NA	TRBV15
ATRGWNQPQH	once	NA	TRBV19
ASSSPPYEQY	NA	NA	TRBV7-6